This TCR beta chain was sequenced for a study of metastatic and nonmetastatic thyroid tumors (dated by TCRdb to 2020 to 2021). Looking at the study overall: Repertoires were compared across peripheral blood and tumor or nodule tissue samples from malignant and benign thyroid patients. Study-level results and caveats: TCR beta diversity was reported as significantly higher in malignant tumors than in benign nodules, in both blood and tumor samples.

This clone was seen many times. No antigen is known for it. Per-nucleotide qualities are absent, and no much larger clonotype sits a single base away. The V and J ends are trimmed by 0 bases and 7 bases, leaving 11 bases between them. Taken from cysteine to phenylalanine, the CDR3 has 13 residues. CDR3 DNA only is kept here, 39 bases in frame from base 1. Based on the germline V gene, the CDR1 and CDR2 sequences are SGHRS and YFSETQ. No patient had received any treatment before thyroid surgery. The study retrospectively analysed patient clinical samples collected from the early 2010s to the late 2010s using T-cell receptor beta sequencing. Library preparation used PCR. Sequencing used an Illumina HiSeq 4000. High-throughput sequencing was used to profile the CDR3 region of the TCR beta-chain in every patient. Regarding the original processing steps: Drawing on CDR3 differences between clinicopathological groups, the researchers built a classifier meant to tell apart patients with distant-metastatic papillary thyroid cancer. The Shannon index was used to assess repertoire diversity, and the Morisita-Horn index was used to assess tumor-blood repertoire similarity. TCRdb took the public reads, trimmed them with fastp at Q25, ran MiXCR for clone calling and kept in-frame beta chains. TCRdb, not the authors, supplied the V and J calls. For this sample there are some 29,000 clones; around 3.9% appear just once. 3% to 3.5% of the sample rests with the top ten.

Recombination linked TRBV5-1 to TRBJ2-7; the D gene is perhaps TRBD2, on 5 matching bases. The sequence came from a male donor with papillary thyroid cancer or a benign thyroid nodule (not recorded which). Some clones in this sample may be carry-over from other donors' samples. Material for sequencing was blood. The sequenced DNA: TGCGCCAGCAGCTTGGGACGGCCGGGGGAGCAGTACTTC. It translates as CASSLGRPGEQYF.